The rows below give T cell receptor beta chains drawn from one sample of a study of cytomegalovirus exposure and HLA in healthy donors. TCRdb keeps only in-frame clones here, not all; method: immunoSEQ multiplex PCR. The sample has around 69,000 clones, 70% to 80% seen once; the top ten hold more than 9.5%. The specimen was PBMCs. The receptor set was obtained from a woman aged 45-65 years in good health and CMV-seropositive. Both conserved end residues are part of each CDR3. A D gene is named only where the DNA matches it firmly. Some rows have no size entry. The others give once, few or many, or a class for an expanded clone.

TRBV7-3,TRBJ2-3,TRBD2,few,TGTGCCAGCAGCCCCTCACGGGCGGGAGGAAGCATGGATACGCAGTATTTT,CASSPSRAGGSMDTQYF
TRBV7-9,TRBJ2-1,TRBD2,-,TGTGCCAGCAGATCTACTAGCGGGACTCTCCGTTACAATGAGCAGTTCTTC,CASRSTSGTLRYNEQFF
TRBV7-2,TRBJ1-2,TRBD1,-,TGTGCCAGCAGCCTCCTAGGGGGGTCGGGACAGCTATATGGCTACACCTTC,CASSLLGGSGQLYGYTF
TRBV7-2,TRBJ2-1,TRBD2,-,TGTGCCAGCAGCTCCGGCGGGACTAGCAAGAATGAGCAGTTCTTC,CASSSGGTSKNEQFF
TRBV6-6,TRBJ2-3,-,-,TGTGCCAGCAGTTACACCCAGCGGGATACGCAGTATTTT,CASSYTQRDTQYF
TRBV10-1,TRBJ2-2,-,few,TGCGCCAGCAAGGCGGGAAGGAACACCGGGGAGCTGTTTTTT,CASKAGRNTGELFF
TRBV19,TRBJ2-7,-,-,TGTGCCAGTAGTATAGCTCCAGCCTACGAGCAGTACTTC,CASSIAPAYEQYF
TRBV5-1,TRBJ2-5,-,few,TGCGCCAGCAGCTTGGGCCTTGGGGGGGAGACCCAGTACTTC,CASSLGLGGETQYF
TRBV10-1,TRBJ2-1,TRBD1,-,TGCGCCAGCAGTGTTTCTTTCACAGGGGAAGAGAGTGAGCAGTTCTTC,CASSVSFTGEESEQFF
TRBV10-3,TRBJ2-5,TRBD2,-,TGTGCCATCCGCCCCGGACTAGGCCAAGAGACCCAGTACTTC,CAIRPGLGQETQYF
TRBV2,TRBJ2-7,-,-,TGTGCCAGCACTAGACAAGCGGACTACTACGAGCAGTACTTC,CASTRQADYYEQYF
TRBV12-5,TRBJ1-1,-,-,TGTGCTAGTGCCGTGACAGAGGACACTGAAGCTTTCTTT,CASAVTEDTEAFF
TRBV9,TRBJ1-2,TRBD1,-,TGTGCCAGCAGCCCCCGGACAGGGGGCGGCTATGGCTACACCTTC,CASSPRTGGGYGYTF
TRBV9,TRBJ2-1,-,-,TGTGCCAGCAGCGTGGGAGGACCTTACAATGAGCAGTTCTTC,CASSVGGPYNEQFF
TRBV7-2,TRBJ2-2,-,-,TGTGCCAGCAGGGGGCGGGGTCAGAACACCGGGGAGCTGTTTTTT,CASRGRGQNTGELFF
TRBV5-1,TRBJ2-2,-,-,TGCGCCAGCAGCTTGCAACTAGTGGGGACCGGGGAGCTGTTTTTT,CASSLQLVGTGELFF
TRBV28,TRBJ1-5,TRBD1,-,TGTGCCAGCGGACTACTCAGGGGGCAGCCCCAGCATTTT,CASGLLRGQPQHF
TRBV28,TRBJ2-5,TRBD1,-,TGTGCCAGCAGCTCCCCCGGGACAGAATCGGAGACCCAGTACTTC,CASSSPGTESETQYF
TRBV9,TRBJ1-1,-,-,TGTGCCAGCAGCGGCACTATTGGGGCGAACACTGAAGCTTTCTTT,CASSGTIGANTEAFF